A single sample is the source of the 24 T cell receptor beta chains below, sequenced in a study of technical replicates of blood from a few donors. The repertoire was sequenced with immunoSEQ multiplex PCR; TCRdb's copy has only in-frame clones and lacks some. Here the sample spans about 50,000 clones, more than 95% being singletons. Material for sequencing was T cells isolated from PBMCs. These receptors were taken from a human donor in good health.

The chain recombines TRBV27 with TRBJ1-1, with D possibly TRBD1 on 6 matching bases. This CDR3 has 14 residues. The germline V and J ends were trimmed by 3 bases and 0 bases, with 8 bases remaining between them. Germline CDR1 is MNHEY and CDR2 is SMNVEV (reference sequence). The CDR3 DNA is TGTGCCAGCAGTTTGAACAGGGTGAACACTGAAGCTTTCTTT. It specifies CASSLNRVNTEAFF.

The chain combines TRBV5-6 with TRBJ1-1, with a possible D match to TRBD1 (5 bases). The CDR3 is 13 residues long. V lost 3 bases, J lost 0 bases, and 6 bases lay in between. Germline V gene lookup returns CDR1 SGHDT and CDR2 YYEEEE. CDR3 sequence: CASSWGVNTEAFF. The CDR3, as DNA: TGTGCCAGCAGCTGGGGGGTGAACACTGAAGCTTTCTTT.

The chain joins TRBV4-1 to TRBJ1-1; D perhaps matches TRBD1 (5 bases). This CDR3 spans 13 amino acids. Deletions cut 4 bases from V and 2 bases from J, with 8 bases between. The germline V gene has CDR1 MGHRA and CDR2 YSYEKL. The CDR3 DNA follows: TGCGCCAGCAGCCGACAGCTTAACACTGAAGCTTTCTTT. It encodes CASSRQLNTEAFF.

In nucleotides, the CDR3 is TGCGCCAGCAGTGAGTCCCAGGGCTATGGCTACACCTTC. This sequence encodes CASSESQGYGYTF. The rearrangement joins TRBV10-1 to TRBJ1-2; the D gene is possibly TRBD1 (5 bases). The V end lost 0 bases, the J end lost 4 bases, and 6 bases lay between the germline ends. CDR1 is WNHNN, CDR2 SYGVQD, per germline (reference sequence). The CDR3 contains 13 residues.

The rearrangement uses TRBV11-2 and TRBJ1-2; 7 bases match TRBD1. Germline-derived CDR1 and CDR2 are SGHAT and FQNNGV. The V gene end was trimmed by 4 bases and the J gene end by 4 bases; junction bases not matched to a gene: 6. The CDR3 runs to 14 residues. As DNA, the CDR3 is TGTGCCAGCAGCTCTCCGGGACAGAGCTATGGCTACACCTTC. Protein sequence: CASSSPGQSYGYTF. Based on the CDR3 plus reference TRBV11-2 and TRBJ1-2, the full variable domain is EAGVAQSPRYKIIEKRQSVAFWCNPISGHATLYWYQQILGQGPKLLIQFQNNGVVDDSQLPKDRFSAERLKGVDSTLKIQPAKLEDSAVYLCASSSPGQSYGYTFGSGTRLTVV.

The V gene is TRBV5-1, the J gene TRBJ2-6; possible D gene TRBD2, 6 bases. Germline-derived CDR1 and CDR2 are SGHRS and YFSETQ. The CDR3 is made up of 16 amino acids. The V gene lost 7 bases and the J gene lost 0 bases, with 14 bases spanning the gap. CDR3 sequence (DNA): TGCGCCAGCCTGGAGGGGCCCCTCTCTGGGGCCAACGTCCTGACTTTC. This gives the protein CASLEGPLSGANVLTF. Together with reference TRBV5-1 and TRBJ2-6, the CDR3 gives the full variable domain: KAGVTQTPRYLIKTRGQQVTLSCSPISGHRSVSWYQQTPGQGLQFLFEYFSETQRNKGNFPGRFSGRQFSNSRSEMNVSTLELGDSALYLCASLEGPLSGANVLTFGAGSRLTVL.

The genes are TRBV14 and TRBJ2-1, with 12 bases that match TRBD2. Trimming cost V 0 bases and J 10 bases; bases outside gene matches: 10. Germline-derived CDR1 and CDR2 are SGHDN and FVKESK. CDR3 length: 17 residues. CDR3 DNA: TGTGCCAGCAGCCAAGAAAGGCTAGCGGGAGGGCCTTGGGAGCAGTTCTTC. Amino acid sequence: CASSQERLAGGPWEQFF.

This chain uses TRBV6-5 with TRBJ2-7; D unclear. This CDR3 is built from 12 residues. Germline V gene data show CDR1 as MNHEY and CDR2 as SVGAGI. V shed 5 bases and J shed 5 bases, with 10 bases lying between them. CDR3 region: CASSRGRDEQYF. The CDR3 DNA is TGTGCCAGCAGTAGAGGTCGCGACGAGCAGTACTTC.

The rearrangement joins TRBV5-6 to TRBJ1-2; perhaps TRBD1 as D (6 bases). Between the trimmed V and J ends, which lost 2 bases and 1 base, there was a span of 9 bases. The CDR3 is 14 residues long. The germline V gene has CDR1 SGHDT and CDR2 YYEEEE. CDR3 coding DNA: TGTGCCAGCAGCTTATTAGGGGGTAACTATGGCTACACCTTC. Amino acids: CASSLLGGNYGYTF.

This sequence joins TRBV5-1 and TRBJ1-4, with 8 bases fitting TRBD1. Germline CDR1 SGHRS, CDR2 YFSETQ. The CDR3 contains 14 residues. J lost 8 bases, V lost 4 bases, and 7 bases had no gene match. Written as DNA, the CDR3 is TGCGCCAGCAGCCACGGACAGGGTCGGGAAAAACTGTTTTTT. Its translation is CASSHGQGREKLFF. The full variable domain, with the rest looked up from reference TRBV5-1 and TRBJ1-4, is KAGVTQTPRYLIKTRGQQVTLSCSPISGHRSVSWYQQTPGQGLQFLFEYFSETQRNKGNFPGRFSGRQFSNSRSEMNVSTLELGDSALYLCASSHGQGREKLFFGSGTQLSVL.

The chain carries TRBV9 and TRBJ2-1, with TRBD2 identical over 14 bases. CDR3 length: 21 residues. Germline trimming cut 2 bases from V and 0 bases from J; bases unmatched to any gene: 13. CDR1 and CDR2 (germline): SGDLS, YYNGEE. The CDR3 DNA sequence: TGTGCCAGCAGCGTCCCGCCGGGACTAGCGGGAGTGGGGAGCTCCTACAATGAGCAGTTCTTC. Translating it yields CASSVPPGLAGVGSSYNEQFF. The full variable domain, in which reference TRBV9 and TRBJ2-1 provide the parts outside the CDR3, is DSGVTQTPKHLITATGQRVTLRCSPRSGDLSVYWYQQSLDQGLQFLIQYYNGEERAKGNILERFSAQQFPDLHSELNLSSLELGDSALYFCASSVPPGLAGVGSSYNEQFFGPGTRLTVL.

This chain links TRBV28 with TRBJ2-7, with 7 bases identical to TRBD2. Losses at the gene ends were 4 bases for V and 6 bases for J; bases not matched to a gene: 15. The germline V gene has CDR1 MDHEN and CDR2 SYDVKM. The CDR3 has 16 amino acids. For the CDR3, the DNA is TGTGCCAGCAGTTCCCCCGGGGTAGCGGGTAAACTCGAGCAGTACTTC. Its protein product is CASSSPGVAGKLEQYF.

The V gene is TRBV28, the J gene TRBJ2-7, with 9 bases that match TRBD1. V was clipped by 5 bases and J by 2 bases; unmatched bases: 10. The germline CDR1 and CDR2 sequences are MDHEN and SYDVKM. The CDR3 is 16 residues long. The CDR3 nucleotides read TGTGCCAGCAGTCCCCGGCCGGGACAGGGACCCTACGAGCAGTACTTC. Translation gives CASSPRPGQGPYEQYF. Full variable domain (rest looked up from reference TRBV28 and TRBJ2-7): DVKVTQSSRYLVKRTGEKVFLECVQDMDHENMFWYRQDPGLGLRLIYFSYDVKMKEKGDIPEGYSVSREKKERFSLILESASTNQTSMYLCASSPRPGQGPYEQYFGPGTRLTVT.

Only one count was recorded for this clone. The chain combines TRBV4-1 with TRBJ1-2, with D unclear. The CDR3 is 15 amino acids. Germline loops: CDR1 MGHRA, CDR2 YSYEKL. Trimming took 0 bases from V and 4 from J, leaving 12 bases between them. The CDR3 sequence is CASSQDQVLAYGYTF. Written as DNA, the CDR3 is TGCGCCAGCAGCCAAGATCAGGTCCTCGCCTATGGCTACACCTTC.

This clone qualifies as medium-sized. V gene TRBV6-1 combines with J gene TRBJ1-5; 8 nucleotides match TRBD1. There are 17 residues in the CDR3. V shed 1 base, J shed 3 bases, and the junction held 8 bases outside the gene matches. The germline V gene has CDR1 MNHNS and CDR2 SASEGT. CDR3 in DNA: TGTGCCAGCAGTGAAGGAGCGGTGACAGGGGTCAATCAGCCCCAGCATTTT. This sequence encodes CASSEGAVTGVNQPQHF.

In this sample, this clone turned up once. As DNA, the CDR3 is TGTGCCAGTAGTATAGTGGTAGGGGCGAACACTGAAGCTTTCTTT. Translated, it gives CASSIVVGANTEAFF. V and J are TRBV19 and TRBJ1-1; tentatively, D is TRBD1 (5 bases). The CDR3 has 15 residues. The V gene's germline CDR1 is LNHDA and CDR2 SQIVND (reference sequence). Trimming stripped 1 base from V and 1 base from J, with 10 bases between.

The V and J genes are TRBV2 and TRBJ2-1; 14 nucleotides match TRBD2. The junction had 8 bases not matched to a gene; V was cut back by 7 bases and J by 12 bases. The CDR3 runs 14 residues. Germline CDR1 and CDR2: SNHLY and FYNNEI. This CDR3 is CASIGTSGSFGQFF. In DNA form, the CDR3 reads TGTGCCAGCATAGGGACTAGCGGGAGTTTCGGGCAGTTCTTC.

The V and J genes are TRBV10-3 and TRBJ2-1; 10 positions agree with TRBD2. The CDR3 is 14 amino acids. Germline lookup yields CDR1 ENHRY and CDR2 SYGVKD. V lost 11 bases, J lost 4 bases, and 8 bases stayed unmatched. Written as DNA, the CDR3 is TGTGCCGCCGCCGGGACTAGCGTTTACAATGAGCAGTTCTTC. Translating it yields CAAAGTSVYNEQFF.

The J gene is TRBJ2-1, the V gene TRBV7-9; 12 bases are shared with TRBD2. V gave up 4 bases and J gave up 8 bases; unmatched junction bases: 15. This CDR3 spans 18 amino acids. Germline CDR1 reads SEHNR; CDR2 reads FQNEAQ (reference sequence). The CDR3 sequence: CASSSRMLAGGPVDEQFF. The CDR3 DNA follows: TGTGCCAGCAGCTCAAGGATGCTAGCGGGAGGGCCGGTGGATGAGCAGTTCTTC.

The gene calls are TRBV27 and TRBJ2-5, with 9 bases fitting TRBD1. V shed 2 bases and J 5 bases; nucleotides not matched to a gene: 6. The CDR3 covers 15 residues. Germline V gene data show CDR1 as MNHEY and CDR2 as SMNVEV (reference sequence). The chain's CDR3 is CASSLGTGIRETQYF. Written as DNA, the CDR3 is TGTGCCAGCAGTTTAGGGACAGGGATAAGGGAGACCCAGTACTTC.

This chain joins TRBV5-1 and TRBJ1-1, with TRBD1 matching 7 bases. CDR3 length equals 14 residues. Germline lookup yields CDR1 SGHRS and CDR2 YFSETQ. V was pared by 2 bases and J by 7 bases, with 8 bases of the junction left unmatched. CDR3 sequence reads: CASSFTGERNEAFF. CDR3 coding DNA: TGCGCCAGCAGCTTCACAGGGGAACGAAATGAAGCTTTCTTT.

J is TRBJ2-7 and V is TRBV18; perhaps TRBD2 as D (5 bases). The CDR3 consists of 13 residues. Trimming stripped 3 bases from V and 5 bases from J, with 11 bases between. Germline values: CDR1 KGHSH, CDR2 LQKENI. The CDR3 here is CASSPSGINEQYF. The CDR3 DNA sequence: TGTGCCAGCTCACCTTCGGGGATTAACGAGCAGTACTTC.

In DNA, the CDR3 is TGTGCCAGCAGCTTATATAGGGGCCTCTCTGGAAACACCATATATTTT. Protein: CASSLYRGLSGNTIYF. The rearrangement joins TRBV7-9 to TRBJ1-3; a possible D gene is TRBD1 (5 bases). V lost 2 bases and J lost 0, with 11 bases in between. Germline lookup yields CDR1 SEHNR and CDR2 FQNEAQ (reference sequence). The length of the CDR3 is 16 residues.

CDR3 residues: CASSLFSGGEEQFF. CDR3 coding DNA: TGTGCCAGCAGCTTGTTTAGCGGGGGAGAAGAGCAGTTCTTC. The chain uses TRBV5-4 and TRBJ2-1; 9 nucleotides match TRBD2. The CDR3 contains 14 residues. Trimming removed 1 base from V and 10 bases from J; junction bases left unmatched: 6. CDR1 SGHNT and CDR2 YYREEE come from the germline V gene (reference sequence).